These 29 T cell receptor beta chains share one sample of origin, sequenced in a study of blood T cell repertoires in COVID-19. Assay: immunoSEQ multiplex PCR; the TCRdb copy retains only in-frame clones and omits some. The repertoire holds around 250,000 clones, with around nine tenths as singletons. Sequences were obtained from PBMCs or T cells enriched from blood (not recorded which). The receptors shown here come from a woman aged 50 to 60 who had recovered from COVID-19.

V and J are TRBV6-6 and TRBJ1-5; 7 positions agree with TRBD1. Germline-derived CDR1 and CDR2 are MNHNY and SVGAGI (reference sequence). The CDR3 covers 15 residues. V was pared by 5 bases and J by 1 base, with 5 bases of the junction left unmatched. The CDR3 region has the DNA TGTGCCAGCAGTGCCACAGGGGACAGCAATCAGCCCCAGCATTTT. Protein: CASSATGDSNQPQHF.

The rearrangement uses TRBV6-4 and TRBJ2-2; D uncertain. V was cut by 2 bases and J by 6 bases, with 10 bases left in between. The CDR3 sequence is 14 residues long. Germline V gives CDR1 MRHNA, CDR2 SNTAGT. CDR3 protein: CASSDSLDAGELFF. The CDR3 DNA follows: TGTGCCAGCAGTGACAGCCTAGATGCCGGGGAGCTGTTTTTT.

The V and J genes are TRBV6-1 and TRBJ2-7; D gene uncertain. CDR3 length equals 14 residues. Trimming stripped 2 bases from V and 1 base from J, with 9 bases between. The germline gives CDR1 MNHNS, CDR2 SASEGT. The DNA for the CDR3 is TGTGCCAGCAGTGAACGCGGTGGGTCCTACGAGCAGTACTTC. The encoded protein is CASSERGGSYEQYF.

The chain is built from TRBV5-1 and TRBJ2-7; 8 nucleotides line up with TRBD1. The V gene's germline CDR1 is SGHRS and CDR2 YFSETQ. The length of the CDR3 is 15 residues. V dropped 3 bases and J dropped 4; count of bases not matched to a gene: 9. This chain's CDR3 is CASSSTSQGAYEQYF. CDR3 DNA: TGCGCCAGCAGCTCAACCTCCCAGGGGGCTTACGAGCAGTACTTC.

V gene TRBV7-2 combines with J gene TRBJ2-1; D unresolved. The V gene's germline CDR1 is SGHTA and CDR2 FQGNSA. Trimming cost V 1 base and J 5 bases, with 6 bases left between them. The CDR3 covers 13 residues. The CDR3: CASSLERNNEQFF. The CDR3 bases are TGTGCCAGCAGCTTAGAGCGAAACAATGAGCAGTTCTTC.

The chain joins TRBV29-1 to TRBJ1-2, with 10 nucleotides matching TRBD1. Germline V CDR1 and CDR2: SQVTM, ANQGSEA. CDR3 length equals 12 residues. J lost 5 bases, V lost 7 bases, and 4 bases had no gene match. The CDR3, as DNA: TGCAGCGCGCGGGACAGGGGATATGGCTACACCTTC. Protein product: CSARDRGYGYTF.

The chain is built from TRBV5-1 and TRBJ1-2, with 9 bases fitting TRBD1. Trimming removed 2 bases from V and 4 bases from J; junction bases left unmatched: 3. The CDR3 is made up of 14 amino acids. Per the germline V gene, CDR1 is SGHRS and CDR2 is YFSETQ. CDR3 bases: TGCGCCAGCAGCTTTACAGGGGGCGTCTATGGCTACACCTTC. It yields the protein CASSFTGGVYGYTF.

This clone was seen only once. This chain links TRBV19 with TRBJ2-7; a possible D gene is TRBD2 (6 bases). With 11 bases removed from V and 12 bases from J, the gap between germline ends came to 17 bases. Germline lookup yields CDR1 LNHDA and CDR2 SQIVND (reference sequence). The CDR3 loop spans 10 amino acids. The CDR3 DNA is TGTGCCGGTTGGGGACTCCAGCGGTACTTC. Translation: CAGWGLQRYF.

The V gene is TRBV6-5, the J gene TRBJ1-5; weak D call: TRBD1 (6 bases). CDR1 and CDR2 from the germline V gene are MNHEY and SVGAGI. Trimming shortened V by 2 bases and J by 5 bases, and 10 bases separated the two germline ends. The CDR3 is made up of 14 amino acids. CDR3 DNA: TGTGCCAGCAGTTACAGGGGGTTTGATCAGCCCCAGCATTTT. Translation gives CASSYRGFDQPQHF.

This rearrangement joins TRBV2 to TRBJ2-6; 8 bases fit TRBD1. This CDR3 spans 16 amino acids. J lost 0 bases, V lost 8 bases, and 6 bases had no gene match. Germline V lookup: CDR1 SNHLY, CDR2 FYNNEI. The CDR3 spells CASSGQGDSGANVLTF. The CDR3 coding sequence is TGTGCCAGCTCTGGACAGGGCGACTCTGGGGCCAACGTCCTGACTTTC.

Concerning this clone itself: Other DNA sequences in the sample encode the same CDR3. The rearrangement joins TRBV18 to TRBJ1-1, with 7 bases aligning to TRBD1. The V gene's germline CDR1 is KGHSH and CDR2 LQKENI. This CDR3 is 14 amino acids long. The ends lost 5 bases at V and 1 base at J; junction bases unmatched: 4. The CDR3 DNA follows: TGTGCCAGCTCAACCGGGACAGCGAACACTGAAGCTTTCTTT. Protein sequence: CASSTGTANTEAFF. Together with reference TRBV18 and TRBJ1-1, the CDR3 gives the full variable domain: NAGVMQNPRHLVRRRGQEARLRCSPMKGHSHVYWYRQLPEEGLKFMVYLQKENIIDESGMPKERFSAEFPKEGPSILRIQQVVRGDSAAYFCASSTGTANTEAFFGQGTRLTVV.

The V gene is TRBV7-3, the J gene TRBJ2-2; possible D gene TRBD2, 5 bases. The ends were cut back, 3 bases at V and 5 bases at J, with 10 bases in the middle. Germline CDR1 and CDR2: SGHTA and FQGTGA. The CDR3 sequence is 14 residues long. Here the CDR3 reads CASSFDPGTGELFF. DNA of the CDR3: TGTGCCAGCAGCTTCGATCCGGGAACCGGGGAGCTGTTTTTT.

V usage is TRBV5-6 and J usage is TRBJ2-7; D is perhaps TRBD1 (5 bases). Germline CDR1 SGHDT, CDR2 YYEEEE. Deletions cut 4 bases from V and 0 bases from J, with 14 bases between. The CDR3 is 15 residues long. This CDR3 reads CASSGPQGISYEQYF. CDR3 coding DNA: TGTGCCAGCAGCGGGCCTCAGGGAATCTCCTACGAGCAGTACTTC. Looking up the rest from reference TRBV5-6 and TRBJ2-7 gives the full variable domain: DAGVTQSPTHLIKTRGQQVTLRCSPKSGHDTVSWYQQALGQGPQFIFQYYEEEERQRGNFPDRFSGHQFPNYSSELNVNALLLGDSALYLCASSGPQGISYEQYFGPGTRLTVT.

The chain uses TRBV2 and TRBJ1-4; 9 positions agree with TRBD1. This CDR3 spans 15 amino acids. V lost 10 bases and J lost 8; bases outside the gene matches: 14. The germline V gene has CDR1 SNHLY and CDR2 FYNNEI. The CDR3 is CATTGTGGEREKLFF. For the CDR3, the DNA is TGTGCCACAACGGGAACAGGGGGCGAGAGGGAAAAACTGTTTTTT.

This clone was recorded once. This chain joins TRBV18 and TRBJ1-5; tentative D call: TRBD1 (5 bases). The CDR3 is 13 amino acids. CDR1 is KGHSH, CDR2 LQKENI, per germline. V was trimmed by 5 bases and J by 2 bases, leaving 7 bases between them. In nucleotides, the CDR3 is TGTGCCAGCTCAGAAGGGGGCAATCAGCCCCAGCATTTT. Translation gives CASSEGGNQPQHF.

The rearrangement joins TRBV5-6 to TRBJ2-7; 7 positions agree with TRBD2. Losses at the gene ends were 4 bases for V and 6 bases for J; bases not matched to a gene: 13. The CDR3 runs 15 residues. The germline CDR1 and CDR2 sequences are SGHDT and YYEEEE. The CDR3 DNA reads TGTGCCAGCAGCGCCCAACTCGGGCGGGAGAGCGAGCAGTACTTC. This codes for CASSAQLGRESEQYF.

The chain couples TRBV13 to TRBJ2-2, with 12 positions matching TRBD2. Germline values: CDR1 PRHDT, CDR2 FYEKMQ (reference sequence). With 3 bases clipped from V and 6 bases from J, the junction kept 2 bases outside the gene matches. The CDR3 runs 15 residues. In DNA, the CDR3 is TGTGCCAGCAGCTTGGGACTAGCGGGTCCCGGGGAGCTGTTTTTT. Its protein product is CASSLGLAGPGELFF.

The rearrangement joins TRBV27 to TRBJ2-1; perhaps TRBD2 as D (5 bases). The CDR3 loop spans 11 amino acids. Germline-derived CDR1 and CDR2 are MNHEY and SMNVEV (reference sequence). The V end was cut by 3 bases, the J end by 9 bases, with 6 bases between. The CDR3 DNA reads TGTGCCAGCAGTTTTGGAGGTGAGCAGTTCTTC. Its translation: CASSFGGEQFF.

The chain combines TRBV29-1 with TRBJ2-3; 10 bases agree with TRBD2. The J segment lost 4 bases and the V segment lost 4 bases, leaving 14 bases of the junction unmatched. The CDR3 covers 17 residues. Germline loops: CDR1 SQVTM, CDR2 ANQGSEA. The CDR3 sequence: CSVAGLAGEKPPDTQYF. The DNA of the CDR3 is TGCAGCGTTGCCGGGCTAGCGGGAGAAAAGCCTCCAGATACGCAGTATTTT.

J is TRBJ2-1 and V is TRBV28; D uncertain. CDR1 is MDHEN and CDR2 is SYDVKM in the germline V gene. Trimming pared 3 bases from V and 12 bases from J, leaving 21 bases between. CDR3 size: 15 residues. CDR3 sequence reads: CASSFESRKLQGQFF. CDR3 nucleotide sequence: TGTGCCAGCAGTTTCGAGTCCAGGAAGCTCCAAGGGCAGTTCTTC.

The V gene is TRBV27, the J gene TRBJ2-2; D is unresolved. Germline V gene sequence: CDR1 MNHEY, CDR2 SMNVEV (reference sequence). There are 14 residues in the CDR3. Trimming pared 2 bases from V and 6 bases from J, leaving 10 bases between. The CDR3 DNA reads TGTGCCAGCAGTTTAGGGCGAAGTCCCGGGGAGCTGTTTTTT. The encoded protein is CASSLGRSPGELFF.

The chain employs TRBV9 and TRBJ2-1; 7 nucleotides match TRBD2. Germline loops: CDR1 SGDLS, CDR2 YYNGEE. This CDR3 is 18 amino acids long. V dropped 1 base and J dropped 5; count of bases not matched to a gene: 15. This chain's CDR3 is CASSVSLPASGADNEQFF. Here the CDR3 DNA reads TGTGCCAGCAGCGTATCCCTCCCCGCCAGCGGGGCCGACAATGAGCAGTTCTTC.

About this clone itself: Other DNA variants within this sample encode the same CDR3. The chain links TRBV30 to TRBJ2-6, with D unresolved. CDR1 and CDR2 from the germline V gene are GTSNPN and SVGIG (reference sequence). CDR3 size: 15 residues. V lost 0 bases, J lost 0 bases, and 6 bases lay in between. This CDR3 is CAWSVLSSGANVLTF. DNA of the CDR3: TGTGCCTGGAGTGTTCTGAGCTCTGGGGCCAACGTCCTGACTTTC.

This rearrangement joins TRBV3-1 (or the pseudogene TRBV3-2) to TRBJ2-7; TRBD2 matches 9 bases. The germline V gene has CDR1 LGHDT and CDR2 YNNKEL (reference sequence). The J segment lost 3 bases and the V segment lost 4 bases, leaving 7 bases of the junction unmatched. The CDR3 contains 15 residues. The CDR3 is CASSLRAGGLYEQYF. The CDR3 bases are TGTGCCAGCAGCCTCCGGGCGGGGGGGCTCTACGAGCAGTACTTC.

The rearrangement links TRBV28 to TRBJ2-7, with no clear D. CDR1 MDHEN and CDR2 SYDVKM come from the germline V gene. V gave up 6 bases and J gave up 1 base, with 10 bases separating them. This CDR3 spans 13 amino acids. CDR3 region: CASSITVSYEQYF. CDR3 sequence (DNA): TGTGCCAGCAGCATAACGGTATCCTACGAGCAGTACTTC.

This chain connects TRBV7-2 to TRBJ1-2, with TRBD1 matching over 9 bases. Germline lookup yields CDR1 SGHTA and CDR2 FQGNSA. The CDR3 covers 13 residues. J lost 7 bases, V lost 3 bases, and 3 bases had no gene match. The CDR3 region has the DNA TGTGCCAGCAGCTTCCGGGACAGGGCTGGCTACACCTTC. It specifies CASSFRDRAGYTF.

The rearrangement uses TRBV27 and TRBJ1-3, with 8 nucleotides matching TRBD1. The V and J ends lost 0 bases and 10 bases, in that order; junction bases with no gene match: 8. CDR1 and CDR2 from the germline V gene are MNHEY and SMNVEV (reference sequence). The CDR3 contains 15 residues. DNA of the CDR3: TGTGCCAGCAGTTTATCGTGGACAGGGTCTTCAACCATATATTTT. Protein: CASSLSWTGSSTIYF.

This rearrangement joins TRBV5-1 to TRBJ2-7; 10 bases are a match to TRBD1. CDR3 length equals 13 residues. Germline V CDR1 and CDR2: SGHRS, YFSETQ. The junction had 6 bases not matched to a gene; V was cut back by 7 bases and J by 5 bases. DNA for the CDR3: TGCGCCAGCCCCCGGACAGGGGGTAACGAGCAGTACTTC. It translates to CASPRTGGNEQYF.

The CDR3 reads CASSPDLDSHETQYF. The CDR3 DNA follows: TGCGCCAGCAGCCCCGACCTGGACAGCCACGAGACCCAGTACTTC. This chain joins TRBV23-1 and TRBJ2-5; D may be TRBD1 (6 bases). TRBV23-1 carries the ORF label, with uncertain function. This CDR3 region has 15 residues. Trimming removed 6 bases at V and 5 bases at J, with 19 bases between.